This T cell receptor beta chain originates from a study of synovial regulatory T cells in juvenile arthritis (dated by TCRdb to the mid-2010s). Regarding the study in general: Among sequenced patients, a few were therapy-naive, one received methotrexate plus infliximab, about six received methotrexate, and one had no treatment information. The study compared the TCRbeta CDR3 repertoires of blood iaTreg cells, other blood Treg cells and synovial fluid Treg cells taken from matched patient samples. Effector T cell subsets were also sequenced in the study cohort for comparisons, but only blood and synovial fluid Treg cells are covered by the Treg dataset alone. TCR repertoire comparisons included Treg and Teff subsets from ten or so JIA patients with active disease.

This clone is medium-sized (0.01 to 0.1%) by frequency; its count is not recorded. There is no known antigen for this receptor. Libraries were prepared through the immunoSEQ multiplex PCR assay. TCRbeta CDR3 sequencing was carried out by Adaptive Biotechnologies. The original pipeline was this. To assess repertoire similarity, the researchers used the Chao-modified Jaccard index along with median clonotype overlap taken from 200 random subsamples at equal sample size. Similarity analyses were performed using either productive nucleotide sequences or in silico-translated amino acid sequences. Hierarchical clustering with single linkage and t-SNE based on Chao-modified Jaccard distances were used to compare repertoires. After normalising for sample size, the researchers measured repertoire diversity with the Renyi index across a range of alpha values. Not all clones reach the TCRdb copy of this immuneACCESS table, which keeps in-frame sequences only. Checked studies attribute under half of the gap to unresolved V genes and leave the rest unexplained. V and J calls and clone size follow that table, whereas D and trimming were derived from the DNA. This sample's table contains over a thousand clones. The top ten clonotypes cover about a quarter of the sample.

The CDR3 spans 10 residues, from the cysteine through the phenylalanine. The record lacks a DNA sequence. CDR1 and CDR2 are drawn from the germline V gene: SNHLY, FYNNEI. Synovial samples were synovial fluid collected alongside matched peripheral blood from each patient with active arthritis. The donors for the TCR repertoire analysis were 11 juvenile idiopathic arthritis patients with active disease who had not reached inactive disease, of whom 3 were polyarticular and 8 were oligoarticular. A median age of approximately 12 years (range 2.4-22.9) and a median disease duration of around seven years (range 0.2-19.1) were recorded for the TCR-sequenced patients. FOXP3 TSDR demethylation comparable to that of blood and healthy-donor Treg cells was observed in synovial Treg cells, supporting bona fide regulatory lineage commitment. The samples used for TCR repertoire analysis were collected at two centres in Italy.

The paper's findings and limits, for the study overall: Across patients, iaTreg TCR repertoires were largely private, and these iaTreg repertoires partially overlapped with synovial Teff and blood CPL repertoires. Synovial Treg cells shared more CDR3 sequences with iaTreg cells than with other blood Treg cells; Chao-Jaccard similarity confirmed closer relation.

This receptor was identified in a donor aged 2 to 35 with juvenile idiopathic arthritis. Sequencing input: Treg cells from the synovium. The chain is encoded by TRBV2 joined to TRBJ2-4. CDR3 protein: CASSVDIQYF.